Listed below are T cell receptor beta chains from one sample, sequenced in a study of blood T cell repertoires in COVID-19. TCRdb's copy holds only in-frame clones and misses some; the assay was immunoSEQ multiplex PCR. The table has about 200,000 clones, around 83% seen once. The sequenced sample consisted of PBMCs or T cells enriched from blood (not recorded which). Receptors originate from a young woman who had been exposed to COVID-19. The CDR3 runs from the conserved cysteine through the conserved F or W. A D gene is named only where the DNA matches it firmly.

TRBJ2-3 - TRBV19 TGTGCCAGTAGAGGCCGAGGCCGCCTCACAGATACGCAGTATTTT CASRGRGRLTDTQYF
TRBJ1-2 - TRBV7-3 TGTGCCAGCAGCATCCCGCGGGGCTATGGCTACACCTTC CASSIPRGYGYTF
TRBJ1-2 - TRBV2 TGTGCCAGCAGTCAGGGGCCCGCCCTTGGCTACACCTTC CASSQGPALGYTF
TRBJ1-1 - TRBV4-1 TGCGCCAGCAGCCAAGCACAGACGAACACTGAAGCTTTCTTT CASSQAQTNTEAFF
TRBJ1-4 TRBD1 TRBV5-1 TGCGCCAGCAGCTCACAACAGGGGGCGCGGGCTAATGAAAAACTGTTTTTT CASSSQQGARANEKLFF
TRBJ2-7 TRBD2 TRBV6-5 TGTGCCAGCAGTTACCCTATAGCGGGGGGAACCTACGAGCAGTACTTC CASSYPIAGGTYEQYF
TRBJ1-1 - TRBV7-9 TGTGCCAGCGGCCCGGGGTCCACTGAAGCTTTCTTT CASGPGSTEAFF
TRBJ1-1 - TRBV9 TGTGCCAGCAGCGTAGGTGAGGGCCACACTGAAGCTTTCTTT CASSVGEGHTEAFF
TRBJ2-3 TRBD2 TRBV19 TGTGCCAGTACCCCCGGGACTAGCGGGGGGGACACAGATACGCAGTATTTT CASTPGTSGGDTDTQYF
TRBJ1-1 - TRBV7-9 TGTGCCAGCAGCCAGATCCAGGGTCGGCTATCTGAAGCTTTCTTT CASSQIQGRLSEAFF
TRBJ2-5 TRBD2 TRBV2 TGTGCCAGCCGTCTAGCGGGGGGGCGGGGTGAGACCCAGTACTTC CASRLAGGRGETQYF
TRBJ2-3 - TRBV7-3 TGTGCCAGCAGCCCCATGCGGGGCGGAGATACGCAGTATTTT CASSPMRGGDTQYF
TRBJ1-1 TRBD1 TRBV7-8 TGTGCCAGCAGCTTAGTGAGACAGGGGGTCGGCACTGAAGCTTTCTTT CASSLVRQGVGTEAFF
TRBJ1-2 - TRBV5-3 TGTGCCAGAAGCTTGGCCAGTAACTATGGCTACACCTTC CARSLASNYGYTF
TRBJ2-3 TRBD2 TRBV9 TGTGCCAGCAACCCGCGGGGGGGCAACACAGATACGCAGTATTTT CASNPRGGNTDTQYF
TRBJ1-2 TRBD1 TRBV18 TGTGCCAGCTCACCAGCCGGGACAGACTATGGCTACACCTTC CASSPAGTDYGYTF
TRBJ2-7 - TRBV7-2 TGTGCCAGCAGCTTATCCCTTACCTACGAGCAGTACTTC CASSLSLTYEQYF
TRBJ1-2 TRBD1 TRBV6-1 TGTGCCAGCAGTGAATCCGGGACAGGGATCGGCTACACCTTC CASSESGTGIGYTF
TRBJ2-7 TRBD1 TRBV2 TGTGCCAGCTTTGGGACAGGGGGGTACGAGCAGTACTTC CASFGTGGYEQYF